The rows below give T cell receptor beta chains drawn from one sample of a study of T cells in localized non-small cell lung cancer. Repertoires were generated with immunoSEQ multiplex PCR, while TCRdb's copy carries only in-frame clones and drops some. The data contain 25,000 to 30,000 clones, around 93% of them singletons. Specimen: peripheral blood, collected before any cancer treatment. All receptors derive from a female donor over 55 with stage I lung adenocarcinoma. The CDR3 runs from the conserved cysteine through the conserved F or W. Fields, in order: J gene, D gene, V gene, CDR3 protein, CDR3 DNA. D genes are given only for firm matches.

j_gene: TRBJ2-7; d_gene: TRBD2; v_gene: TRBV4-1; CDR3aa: CASSQGRGGSLLYEQYF; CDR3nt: TGCGCCAGCAGCCAAGGTAGGGGAGGGAGCCTCCTATACGAGCAGTACTTC
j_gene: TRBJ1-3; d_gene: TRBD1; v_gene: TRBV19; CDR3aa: CATKRQGLAGNTIYF; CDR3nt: TGTGCCACCAAACGACAGGGACTGGCTGGAAACACCATATATTTT
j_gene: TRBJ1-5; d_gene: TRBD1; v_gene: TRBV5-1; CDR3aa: CASSPGQGGGSNQPQHF; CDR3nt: TGCGCCAGCAGCCCAGGGCAGGGGGGAGGTAGCAATCAGCCCCAGCATTTT
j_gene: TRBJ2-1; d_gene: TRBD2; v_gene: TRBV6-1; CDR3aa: CASIRGGSYNEQFF; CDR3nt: TGTGCCAGCATCCGCGGGGGCTCCTACAATGAGCAGTTCTTC
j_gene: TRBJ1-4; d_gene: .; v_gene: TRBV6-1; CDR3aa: CASSEAASEKLFF; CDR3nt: TGTGCCAGCAGTGAGGCCGCCAGTGAAAAACTGTTTTTT
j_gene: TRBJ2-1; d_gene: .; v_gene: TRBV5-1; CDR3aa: CASSLGIFNEQFF; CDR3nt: TGCGCCAGCAGCTTAGGCATTTTCAATGAGCAGTTCTTC
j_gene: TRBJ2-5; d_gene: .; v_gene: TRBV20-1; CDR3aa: CSASIQETQYF; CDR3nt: TGCAGTGCTAGTATACAAGAGACCCAGTACTTC
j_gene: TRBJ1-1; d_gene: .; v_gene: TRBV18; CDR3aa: CASQLVRNTEAFF; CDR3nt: TGTGCCAGCCAACTGGTACGGAACACTGAAGCTTTCTTT
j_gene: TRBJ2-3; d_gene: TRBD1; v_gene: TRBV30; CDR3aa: CACSTGSTDTQYF; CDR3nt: TGTGCCTGTTCGACAGGGAGCACAGATACGCAGTATTTT
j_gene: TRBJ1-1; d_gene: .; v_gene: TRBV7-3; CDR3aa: CASSLMAGWNTEAFF; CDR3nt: TGTGCCAGCAGCTTAATGGCAGGCTGGAACACTGAAGCTTTCTTT
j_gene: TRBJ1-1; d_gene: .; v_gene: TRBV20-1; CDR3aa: CSAKNAFF; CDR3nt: TGCAGTGCAAAAAACGCTTTCTTT